Below are 15 T cell receptor beta chains sequenced from a single sample in a study of blood T cell repertoires in COVID-19. Assay used: immunoSEQ multiplex PCR; TCRdb lists only in-frame clones, some missing. The sample holds 35,000 to 50,000 clones, roughly nine tenths seen once. Sequencing input: peripheral blood. Receptors were obtained from a woman between 25 and 40 years old in a cohort sampled during active COVID-19.

The CDR3 loop is CASSYRFTDTQYF. In nucleotides, the CDR3 is TGTGCCAGCAGCTACCGTTTCACAGATACGCAGTATTTT. The chain uses TRBV27 and TRBJ2-3; D remains ambiguous. Germline V gives CDR1 MNHEY, CDR2 SMNVEV (reference sequence). The ends were cut back, 6 bases at V and 2 bases at J, with 9 bases in the middle. There are 13 residues in the CDR3.

The chain uses TRBV7-9 and TRBJ1-1; 8 bases line up with TRBD1. The CDR3 spans 14 residues. Trimming removed 4 bases from V and 12 bases from J; junction bases left unmatched: 13. CDR1 is SEHNR and CDR2 is FQNEAQ in the germline V gene (reference sequence). CDR3 protein: CASSSRDRPFHTFF. The DNA for the CDR3 is TGTGCCAGCAGCTCCCGGGACAGGCCCTTCCACACTTTCTTT.

The V and J genes are TRBV11-2 and TRBJ2-7; TRBD2 matches at 10 bases. CDR1 and CDR2 (germline): SGHAT, FQNNGV. J gave up 4 bases and V 6 bases, and 12 bases lay outside the gene matches. The CDR3 runs to 16 residues. The CDR3 sequence: CASSLISAGGPYEQYF. The CDR3, as DNA: TGTGCCAGCAGTCTGATCTCAGCGGGAGGGCCATACGAGCAGTACTTC.

The chain carries TRBV7-8 and TRBJ2-5; D is unresolved. The CDR3 runs to 18 residues. Deletions cut 0 bases from V and 6 bases from J, with 23 bases between. Per the germline V gene, CDR1 is SGHVS and CDR2 is FQNEAQ. This CDR3 is CASSLAGDLLPRAQTQYF. CDR3 nucleotides: TGTGCCAGCAGCTTAGCGGGCGACCTTCTACCCCGCGCGCAGACCCAGTACTTC.

Remarks on this clone: Germline is not matched at one junction end, which may reflect a read error. The chain carries TRBV7-6 and TRBJ2-7, with 11 bases matching TRBD2. Germline CDR1 reads SGHVS; CDR2 reads FNYEAQ. The CDR3 loop spans 16 amino acids. CDR3 sequence reads: CASSLAGTSGSYEQYF. The CDR3 nucleotides are TGTGCCAGCAGCCTAGCCGGGACTAGCGGTTCCTACGAGCAGTACTTC.

About this clone: A read error may produce the germline difference seen at one junction end. The chain links TRBV11-2 to TRBJ1-5; the D gene is possibly TRBD1 (5 bases). The CDR3 totals 14 residues. CDR1 is SGHAT, CDR2 FQNNGV, per germline. As DNA, the CDR3 is TGTGCCAGCAGCGTAGACAGTAGCAATCAGCCCCAGCATTTT. Its protein product is CASSVDSSNQPQHF.

The rearrangement uses TRBV6-2 or TRBV6-3 and TRBJ1-2; D is possibly TRBD1 (6 bases). The germline V and J ends were trimmed by 4 bases and 4 bases, with 10 bases remaining between them. Germline values: CDR1 MNHEY, CDR2 SVGEGT. The CDR3 is made up of 13 amino acids. In DNA, the CDR3 is TGTGCCAGCAGTTGGACAGCCGGCTATGGCTACACCTTC. Translation: CASSWTAGYGYTF.

This sequence joins TRBV6-2 or TRBV6-3 and TRBJ2-7; 14 nucleotides line up with TRBD2. The CDR3 sequence is 14 residues long. V lost 6 bases, J lost 7 bases, and 5 bases stayed unmatched. Germline V gene lookup returns CDR1 MNHEY and CDR2 SVGEGT. Here the CDR3 reads CASSIGLAGGEQYF. CDR3 nucleotides: TGTGCCAGCAGCATCGGACTAGCGGGAGGTGAGCAGTACTTC.

CDR3 bases: TGTGCCAGCAGCTCGGACAGGGGCACTGAAGCTTTCTTT. Translated, it gives CASSSDRGTEAFF. The chain is built from TRBV7-2 and TRBJ1-1; TRBD1 matches 9 bases. Germline V gene sequence: CDR1 SGHTA, CDR2 FQGNSA. Trimming cost V 4 bases and J 4 bases; bases outside gene matches: 1. The CDR3 is 13 amino acids.

This rearrangement joins TRBV27 to TRBJ2-7; D unclear. The CDR3 loop spans 16 amino acids. The V and J ends lost 3 bases and 1 base respectively, with 16 bases between them. Germline lookup yields CDR1 MNHEY and CDR2 SMNVEV (reference sequence). This CDR3 reads CASSLKTRYNSYEQYF. In DNA, the CDR3 is TGTGCCAGCAGTTTGAAGACAAGATACAATTCCTACGAGCAGTACTTC.

The rearrangement joins TRBV6-5 to TRBJ2-1, with TRBD1 matching 7 bases. The CDR3 is 15 amino acids. Germline CDR1 MNHEY, CDR2 SVGAGI. V was clipped by 4 bases and J by 2 bases; unmatched bases: 5. CDR3: CASSSGTVTYNEQFF. DNA of the CDR3: TGTGCCAGCAGTTCCGGGACAGTTACCTACAATGAGCAGTTCTTC.

In its sample, this clone was seen once. V usage is TRBV6-6 and J usage is TRBJ2-5; D remains unclear. There are 14 residues in the CDR3. In germline, CDR1 is MNHNY, CDR2 SVGAGI (reference sequence). Trimming left V 0 bases short and J 2 bases short, with 7 bases between. The CDR3 is CASSYSSSQETQYF. DNA of the CDR3: TGTGCCAGCAGTTACTCGTCGAGTCAAGAGACCCAGTACTTC.

The chain uses TRBV24-1 and TRBJ2-5; 10 positions match TRBD2. From germline, CDR1 is KGHDR and CDR2 SFDVKD. Unmatched junction bases numbered 6, after V lost 4 bases and J lost 2 bases. The CDR3 totals 16 residues. The CDR3 protein is CATSDPGLAAQETQYF. CDR3 DNA: TGTGCCACCAGTGACCCTGGACTAGCGGCGCAAGAGACCCAGTACTTC.

The chain employs TRBV4-1 and TRBJ1-2; D gene ambiguous. V lost 4 bases, J lost 7 bases, and 13 bases lay in between. CDR3 length: 13 residues. Germline CDR1 is MGHRA and CDR2 is YSYEKL. The CDR3 loop is CASSLGQATGYTF. The CDR3 DNA follows: TGCGCCAGCAGCCTGGGCCAGGCCACTGGCTACACCTTC.

The chain links TRBV27 to TRBJ2-1; the match to TRBD2 covers 7 bases. After removal of 4 bases from V and 0 bases from J, the junction contained 6 bases not matched to a gene. Germline-derived CDR1 and CDR2 are MNHEY and SMNVEV (reference sequence). The CDR3 covers 16 residues. CDR3 sequence: CASSSAGAASYNEQFF. The CDR3, as DNA: TGTGCCAGCAGTTCCGCGGGAGCCGCCTCCTACAATGAGCAGTTCTTC.